This T cell receptor beta chain was documented in a study of cytomegalovirus exposure and HLA in healthy donors. Study as a whole: Earlier, approximately 110 million unique TCR beta sequences were recovered from some 200 million T cells by an analysis.

On this clone itself: Its cognate antigen is unknown.

Study-wide results and limits: Reports described diagnosis of cytomegalovirus status by the classifier as highly specific and sensitive. CMV serostatus was the only recorded immune exposure for donors.

PCR used 60 Vbeta primers and 13 Jbeta primers. Produced via immunoSEQ multiplex PCR; TCRdb's table is partial and in-frame only. The sample contains some 110,000 clones, approximately 58% of which appear only once. The CDR3 is made up of 14 amino acids. Per germline, CDR1 MNHEY and CDR2 SMNVEV (reference sequence). Losses at the gene ends were 7 bases for V and 8 bases for J; bases not matched to a gene: 12. V gene TRBV27 combines with J gene TRBJ1-2; TRBD1 agrees at 8 bases. The sequencing sample was made of PBMCs. This TCR derives from a woman in her 30s in good health and CMV-seronegative. The CDR3 DNA follows: TGTGCCAGCACCACAGGGGGGGCCGGTGGGGGCTACACCTTC. Translated, it gives CASTTGGAGGGYTF.